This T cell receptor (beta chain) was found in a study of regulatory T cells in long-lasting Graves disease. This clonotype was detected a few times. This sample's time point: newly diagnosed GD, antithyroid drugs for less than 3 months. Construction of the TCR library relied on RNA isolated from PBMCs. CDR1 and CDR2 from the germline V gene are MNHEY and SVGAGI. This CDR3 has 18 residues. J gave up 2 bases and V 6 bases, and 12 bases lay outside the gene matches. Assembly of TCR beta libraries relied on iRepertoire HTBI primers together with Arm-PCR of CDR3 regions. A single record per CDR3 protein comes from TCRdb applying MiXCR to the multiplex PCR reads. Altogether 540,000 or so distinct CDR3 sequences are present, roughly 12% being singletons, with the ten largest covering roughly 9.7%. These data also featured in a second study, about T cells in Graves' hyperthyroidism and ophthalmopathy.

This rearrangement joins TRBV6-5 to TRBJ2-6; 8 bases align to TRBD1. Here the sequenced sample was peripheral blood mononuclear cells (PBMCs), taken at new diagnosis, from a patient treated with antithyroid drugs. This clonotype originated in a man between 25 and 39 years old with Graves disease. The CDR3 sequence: CASSYLGQGTTGANVLTF. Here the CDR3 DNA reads TGTGCCAGCAGCTACCTCGGACAGGGAACTACTGGGGCCAACGTCCTGACTTTC.